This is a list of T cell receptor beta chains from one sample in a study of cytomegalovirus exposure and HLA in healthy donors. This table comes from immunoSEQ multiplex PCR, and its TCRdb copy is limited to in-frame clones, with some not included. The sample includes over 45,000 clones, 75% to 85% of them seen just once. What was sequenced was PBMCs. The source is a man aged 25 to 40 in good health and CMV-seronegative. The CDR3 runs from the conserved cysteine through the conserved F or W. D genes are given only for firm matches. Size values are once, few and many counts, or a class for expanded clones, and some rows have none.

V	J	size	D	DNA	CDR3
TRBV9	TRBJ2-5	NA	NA	TGTGCCAGCAGCGGGAGCTCTAGGGGGGAGACCCAGTACTTC	CASSGSSRGETQYF
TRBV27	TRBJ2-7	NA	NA	TGTGCCAGCACCCCTACGGACTACCCCTACGAGCAGTACTTC	CASTPTDYPYEQYF
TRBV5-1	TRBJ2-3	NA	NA	TGCGCCAGCACTACAGGGCCAGAAGGAGATACGCAGTATTTT	CASTTGPEGDTQYF
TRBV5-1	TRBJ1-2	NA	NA	TGCGCCAGCAGCCCTATGACAGGATCGTATGGCTACACCTTC	CASSPMTGSYGYTF
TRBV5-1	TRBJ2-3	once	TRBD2	TGCGCCAGCAGCTTGGAGTTAGGGACTAGCGGCACAGATACGCAGTATTTT	CASSLELGTSGTDTQYF
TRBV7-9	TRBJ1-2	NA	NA	TGTGCCAGCAGCCCGACAAGATTCCCCTATGGCTACACCTTC	CASSPTRFPYGYTF
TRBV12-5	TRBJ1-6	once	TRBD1	TGTGCTAGTGGTTTGGTCTCCCCGACAGGGAAAAATTCACCCCTCCACTTT	CASGLVSPTGKNSPLHF
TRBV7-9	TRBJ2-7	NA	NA	TGTGCCAGCAGCCCCTGGGACACCTCCTACGAGCAGTACTTC	CASSPWDTSYEQYF
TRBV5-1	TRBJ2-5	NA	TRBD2	TGCGCCAGCAGCTTGACTAGCGTGGAGACCCAGTACTTC	CASSLTSVETQYF
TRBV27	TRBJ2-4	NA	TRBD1	TGTGCCAGCAGTCCGGACAGGGGCGACATTCAGTACTTC	CASSPDRGDIQYF
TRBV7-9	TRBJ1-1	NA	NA	TGTGCCAGCAGCCCCTTAAACACTGAAGCTTTCTTT	CASSPLNTEAFF
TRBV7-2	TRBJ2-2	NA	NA	TGTGCCAGCAGCTTAGACCAGGGGCAGGGCGGGGAGCTGTTTTTT	CASSLDQGQGGELFF
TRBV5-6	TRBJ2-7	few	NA	TGTGCCAGCAGCCCAGGGACAACCTACGAGCAGTACTTC	CASSPGTTYEQYF
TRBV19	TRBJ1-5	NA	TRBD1	TGTGCCAGTAGCGCAACATACAGGGGGCGCGGTCAGCCCCAGCATTTT	CASSATYRGRGQPQHF
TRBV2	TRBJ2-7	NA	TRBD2	TGTGCCAGCAGGGGGGGACTAGTTTCCTACGAGCAGTACTTC	CASRGGLVSYEQYF
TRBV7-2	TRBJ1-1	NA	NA	TGTGCCAGCAGTTGGGGAAGGGGGGGGAACACTGAAGCTTTCTTT	CASSWGRGGNTEAFF
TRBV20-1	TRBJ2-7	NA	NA	TGCAGTGTGGGCACAGTAAACGAGCAGTACTTC	CSVGTVNEQYF
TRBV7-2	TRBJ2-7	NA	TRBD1	TGTGCCAGCAGTTTCGGGACAGGGAAGGGTTACGAGCAGTACTTC	CASSFGTGKGYEQYF
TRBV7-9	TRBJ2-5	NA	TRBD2	TGTGCCAGCAGCCCAGCCGCGGGGGGCCGAGAGACCCAGTACTTC	CASSPAAGGRETQYF
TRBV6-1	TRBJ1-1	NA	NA	TGTGCCAGCAGTGCGGCGGGGGCCGACACTGAAGCTTTCTTT	CASSAAGADTEAFF
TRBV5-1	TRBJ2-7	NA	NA	TGCGCCAGCAGCTTGAAACTAAATGGCTACGAGCAGTACTTC	CASSLKLNGYEQYF
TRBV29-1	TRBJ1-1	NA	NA	TGCAGCGTTGAGGGGGCAGATCTCGAAGCTTTCTTT	CSVEGADLEAFF
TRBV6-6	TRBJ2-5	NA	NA	TGTGCCAGCAGTTACCGACAGAAAGAGACCCAGTACTTC	CASSYRQKETQYF
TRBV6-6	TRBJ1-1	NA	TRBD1	TGTGCCAGCAGCCCGGACAGGGCGAACACTGAAGCTTTCTTT	CASSPDRANTEAFF
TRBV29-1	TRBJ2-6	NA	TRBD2	TGCAGCGTTGGGGGGGGGAGATCTGGGGCCAACGTCCTGACTTTC	CSVGGGRSGANVLTF
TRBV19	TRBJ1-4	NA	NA	TGTGCCAGTAGTATACCCGCAACTAATGAAAAACTGTTTTTT	CASSIPATNEKLFF
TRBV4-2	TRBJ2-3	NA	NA	TGTGCCAGCAGCCCTGGGGGGGCAGCAGGATTTAGCACAGATACGCAGTATTTT	CASSPGGAAGFSTDTQYF
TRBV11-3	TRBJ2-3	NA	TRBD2	TGTGCCAGCAGCTTAGACGGGAGGGCCCTGAATACGCAGTATTTT	CASSLDGRALNTQYF
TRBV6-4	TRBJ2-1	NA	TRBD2	TGTGCCAGCAGTTTACTAGCGGGGGAGTACAATGAGCAGTTCTTC	CASSLLAGEYNEQFF